These 8 T cell receptor beta chains were all obtained from the same sample, sequenced in a study of cytomegalovirus exposure and HLA in healthy donors. The PCR was carried out with 60 Vbeta primers and 13 Jbeta primers. Profiled with immunoSEQ multiplex PCR; TCRdb holds only in-frame clones, not every one. Of some 150,000 clones in the sample, roughly a tenth were seen once. The sample taken for sequencing was PBMCs. These receptors originate from a male donor in good health and CMV-seronegative.

There are a few counts of this clone. V and J are TRBV6-5 and TRBJ1-1, with TRBD1 identical over 8 bases. V lost 5 bases, J lost 1 base, and 3 bases stayed unmatched. This CDR3 spans 14 amino acids. From germline, CDR1 is MNHEY and CDR2 SVGAGI. DNA for the CDR3: TGTGCCAGCAGTGGACAGGGAACGAACACTGAAGCTTTCTTT. This codes for CASSGQGTNTEAFF.

The sample holds a few counts of this clone. This chain connects TRBV6-1 to TRBJ2-7; D may be TRBD1 (6 bases). Germline-derived CDR1 and CDR2 are MNHNS and SASEGT. V was trimmed by 4 bases and J by 0 bases, leaving 19 bases between them. The CDR3 loop spans 17 amino acids. Here the CDR3 reads CASSVSTGGSYSYEQYF. CDR3 DNA sequence: TGTGCCAGCAGTGTATCGACAGGTGGGAGCTACTCCTACGAGCAGTACTTC.

The rearrangement joins TRBV9 to TRBJ2-5; 14 positions agree with TRBD2. The CDR3 extends over 16 amino acids. Germline lookup yields CDR1 SGDLS and CDR2 YYNGEE. The trim removed 4 bases at V and 8 bases at J, leaving 10 bases unmatched. The CDR3 bases are TGTGCCAGCAGCCCCCGAGGGACTAGCGGGAGACAAACCCAGTACTTC. This sequence encodes CASSPRGTSGRQTQYF.

This clone showed up just a few times. The J gene is TRBJ2-2, the V gene TRBV19, with a weak D call TRBD2 (6 bases). This CDR3 contains 14 residues. Germline V lookup: CDR1 LNHDA, CDR2 SQIVND (reference sequence). The ends were cut back, 5 bases at V and 4 bases at J, with 11 bases in the middle. The CDR3 is CASSVILATGELFF. The CDR3, as DNA: TGTGCCAGTAGTGTCATACTAGCCACCGGGGAGCTGTTTTTT.

The rearrangement joins TRBV4-2 to TRBJ1-1; D remains unclear. V was trimmed by 1 base and J by 0 bases, leaving 9 bases between them. Germline V gives CDR1 LGHNA, CDR2 YNFKEQ. The CDR3 is made up of 15 amino acids. CDR3 protein: CASSQVAAMNTEAFF. CDR3 DNA sequence: TGTGCCAGCAGCCAAGTGGCGGCCATGAACACTGAAGCTTTCTTT.

This clone occurred a few times. This chain connects TRBV5-1 to TRBJ1-2, with 7 bases identical to TRBD1. CDR1 is SGHRS and CDR2 is YFSETQ in the germline V gene. V shed 0 bases and J 5 bases; nucleotides not matched to a gene: 7. There are 15 residues in the CDR3. The CDR3 DNA follows: TGCGCCAGCAGCTTGGGGCAGGGGGTCCCTTATGGCTACACCTTC. Translating it yields CASSLGQGVPYGYTF. The full variable domain, rest sourced from reference TRBV5-1 and TRBJ1-2, is KAGVTQTPRYLIKTRGQQVTLSCSPISGHRSVSWYQQTPGQGLQFLFEYFSETQRNKGNFPGRFSGRQFSNSRSEMNVSTLELGDSALYLCASSLGQGVPYGYTFGSGTRLTVV.

This chain uses TRBV2 with TRBJ1-2; D might be TRBD1 (6 bases). CDR1 SNHLY and CDR2 FYNNEI come from the germline V gene. V was cut by 3 bases and J by 7 bases, with 9 bases left in between. CDR3 length: 12 amino acids. The CDR3 loop is CASSEQGPGYTF. The CDR3 DNA is TGTGCCAGCAGTGAGCAGGGGCCTGGCTACACCTTC.

This clone turned up a few times. This sequence joins TRBV6-4 and TRBJ1-1; D is perhaps TRBD1 (5 bases). The V end was cut by 6 bases, the J end by 1 base, with 15 bases between. Germline-derived CDR1 and CDR2 are MRHNA and SNTAGT. The CDR3 length is 15 residues. DNA for the CDR3: TGTGCCAGCAGGGGACGGGGGGTCGCGAACACTGAAGCTTTCTTT. Its translation: CASRGRGVANTEAFF.